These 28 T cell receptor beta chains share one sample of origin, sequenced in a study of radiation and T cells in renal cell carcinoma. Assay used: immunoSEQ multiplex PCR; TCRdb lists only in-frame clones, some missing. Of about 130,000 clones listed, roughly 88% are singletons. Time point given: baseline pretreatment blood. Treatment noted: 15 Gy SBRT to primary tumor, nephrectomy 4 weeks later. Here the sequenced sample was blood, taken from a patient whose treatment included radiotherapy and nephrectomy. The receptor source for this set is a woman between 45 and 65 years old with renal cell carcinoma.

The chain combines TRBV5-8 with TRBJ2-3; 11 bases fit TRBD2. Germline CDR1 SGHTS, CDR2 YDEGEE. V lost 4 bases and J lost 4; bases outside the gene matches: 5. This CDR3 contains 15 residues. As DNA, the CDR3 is TGTGCCAGCAGCACACTAGCGGGGGAATCAGATACGCAGTATTTT. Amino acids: CASSTLAGESDTQYF.

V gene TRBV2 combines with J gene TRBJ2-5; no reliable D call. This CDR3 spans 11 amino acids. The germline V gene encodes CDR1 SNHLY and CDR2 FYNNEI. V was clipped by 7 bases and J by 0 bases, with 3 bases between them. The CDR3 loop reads CASKYQETQYF. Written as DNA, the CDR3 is TGTGCCAGCAAGTACCAAGAGACCCAGTACTTC.

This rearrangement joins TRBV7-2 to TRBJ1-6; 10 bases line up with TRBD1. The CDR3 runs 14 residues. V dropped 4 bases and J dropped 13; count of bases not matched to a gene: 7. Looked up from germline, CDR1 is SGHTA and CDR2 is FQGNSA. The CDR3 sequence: CASSSDRGIMPLHF. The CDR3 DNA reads TGTGCCAGCAGCTCGGACAGGGGGATCATGCCCCTCCACTTT.

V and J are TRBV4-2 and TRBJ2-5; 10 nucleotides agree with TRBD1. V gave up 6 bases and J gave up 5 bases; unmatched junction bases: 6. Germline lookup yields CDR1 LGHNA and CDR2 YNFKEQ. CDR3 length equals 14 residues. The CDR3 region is CASRTDRGRETQYF. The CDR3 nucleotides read TGTGCCAGCAGGACAGACAGGGGGCGGGAGACCCAGTACTTC.

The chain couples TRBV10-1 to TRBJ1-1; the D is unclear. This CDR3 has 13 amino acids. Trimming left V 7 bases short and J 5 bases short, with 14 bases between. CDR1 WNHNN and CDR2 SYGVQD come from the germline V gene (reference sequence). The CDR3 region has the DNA TGCGCCAGCATGAGCAACACGGGGACTGAAGCTTTCTTT. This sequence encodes CASMSNTGTEAFF.

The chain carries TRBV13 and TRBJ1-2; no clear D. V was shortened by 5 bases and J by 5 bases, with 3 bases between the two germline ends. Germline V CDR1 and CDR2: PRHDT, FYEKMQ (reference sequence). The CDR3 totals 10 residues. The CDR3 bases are TGTGCCAGCAGCCTGTATGGCTACACCTTC. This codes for CASSLYGYTF. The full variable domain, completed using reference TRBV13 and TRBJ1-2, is AAGVIQSPRHLIKEKRETATLKCYPIPRHDTVYWYQQGPGQDPQFLISFYEKMQSDKGSIPDRFSAQQFSDYHSELNMSSLELGDSALYFCASSLYGYTFGSGTRLTVV.

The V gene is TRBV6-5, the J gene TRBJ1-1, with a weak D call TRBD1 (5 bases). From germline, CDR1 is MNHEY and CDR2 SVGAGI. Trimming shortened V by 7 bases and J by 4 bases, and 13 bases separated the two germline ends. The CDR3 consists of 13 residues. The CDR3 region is CASTARGGTEAFF. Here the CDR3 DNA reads TGTGCCAGCACTGCAAGGGGTGGCACTGAAGCTTTCTTT.

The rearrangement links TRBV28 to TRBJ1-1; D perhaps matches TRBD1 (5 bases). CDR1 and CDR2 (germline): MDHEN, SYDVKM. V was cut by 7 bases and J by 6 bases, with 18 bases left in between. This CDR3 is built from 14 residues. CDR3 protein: CASIGTAGGSEAFF. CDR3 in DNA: TGTGCCAGCATCGGGACGGCCGGGGGGTCTGAAGCTTTCTTT. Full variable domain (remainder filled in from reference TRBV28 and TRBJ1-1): DVKVTQSSRYLVKRTGEKVFLECVQDMDHENMFWYRQDPGLGLRLIYFSYDVKMKEKGDIPEGYSVSREKKERFSLILESASTNQTSMYLCASIGTAGGSEAFFGQGTRLTVV.

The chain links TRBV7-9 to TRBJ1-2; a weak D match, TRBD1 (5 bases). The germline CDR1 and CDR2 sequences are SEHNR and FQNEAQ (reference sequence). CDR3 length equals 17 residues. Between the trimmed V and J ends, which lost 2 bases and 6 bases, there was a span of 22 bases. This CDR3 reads CASSLLNKGQNWDGYTF. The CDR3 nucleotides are TGTGCCAGCAGCTTATTAAATAAGGGGCAAAATTGGGATGGCTACACCTTC.

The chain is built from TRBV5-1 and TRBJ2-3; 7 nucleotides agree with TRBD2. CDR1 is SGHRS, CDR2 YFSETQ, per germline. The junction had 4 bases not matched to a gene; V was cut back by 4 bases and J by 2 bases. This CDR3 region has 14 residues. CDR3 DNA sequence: TGCGCCAGCAGCACTAGCGCTTTCACAGATACGCAGTATTTT. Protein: CASSTSAFTDTQYF.

This CDR3 is CASSTGQRNTEAFF. CDR3 DNA sequence: TGTGCCAGTAGTACGGGACAACGGAACACTGAAGCTTTCTTT. The gene calls are TRBV19 and TRBJ1-1, with D possibly TRBD1 on 6 matching bases. The CDR3 contains 14 residues. Trimming left V 4 bases short and J 1 base short, with 10 bases between. Germline V lookup: CDR1 LNHDA, CDR2 SQIVND (reference sequence).

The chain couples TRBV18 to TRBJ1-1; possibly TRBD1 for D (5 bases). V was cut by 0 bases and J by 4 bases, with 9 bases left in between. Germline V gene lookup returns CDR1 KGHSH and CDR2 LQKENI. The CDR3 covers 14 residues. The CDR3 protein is CASSPPGVGTEAFF. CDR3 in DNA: TGTGCCAGCTCACCACCGGGGGTGGGCACTGAAGCTTTCTTT.

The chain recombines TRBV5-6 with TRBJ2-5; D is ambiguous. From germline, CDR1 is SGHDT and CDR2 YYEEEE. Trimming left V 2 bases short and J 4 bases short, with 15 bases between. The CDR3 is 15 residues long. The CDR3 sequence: CASSFTTTHRETQYF. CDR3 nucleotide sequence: TGTGCCAGCAGCTTTACGACAACCCACCGAGAGACCCAGTACTTC.

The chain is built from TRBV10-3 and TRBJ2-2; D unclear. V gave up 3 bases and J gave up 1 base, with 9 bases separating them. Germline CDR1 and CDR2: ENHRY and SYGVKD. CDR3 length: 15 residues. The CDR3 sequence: CAISDEGKNTGELFF. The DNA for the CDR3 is TGTGCCATCAGTGATGAAGGAAAGAACACCGGGGAGCTGTTTTTT.

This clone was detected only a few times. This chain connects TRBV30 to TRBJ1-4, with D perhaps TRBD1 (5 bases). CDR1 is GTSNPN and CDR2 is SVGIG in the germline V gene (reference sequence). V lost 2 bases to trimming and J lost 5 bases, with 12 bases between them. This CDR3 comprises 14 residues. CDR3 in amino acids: CAWSRTTFNEKLFF. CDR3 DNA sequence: TGTGCCTGGAGTCGGACAACATTCAATGAAAAACTGTTTTTT.

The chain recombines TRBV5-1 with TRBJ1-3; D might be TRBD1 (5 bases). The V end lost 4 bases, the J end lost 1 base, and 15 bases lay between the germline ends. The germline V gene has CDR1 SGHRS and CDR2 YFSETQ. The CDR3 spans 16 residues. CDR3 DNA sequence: TGCGCCAGCAGCGAGGGACGGGGTGGATCTGGAAACACCATATATTTT. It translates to CASSEGRGGSGNTIYF.

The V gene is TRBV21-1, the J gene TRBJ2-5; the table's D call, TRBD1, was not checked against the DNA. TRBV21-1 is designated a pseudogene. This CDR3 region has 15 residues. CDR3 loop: CASRMDRLDKETQYF. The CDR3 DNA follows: TGTGCCAGCAGGATGGACAGGCTCGACAAGGAGACCCAGTACTTC.

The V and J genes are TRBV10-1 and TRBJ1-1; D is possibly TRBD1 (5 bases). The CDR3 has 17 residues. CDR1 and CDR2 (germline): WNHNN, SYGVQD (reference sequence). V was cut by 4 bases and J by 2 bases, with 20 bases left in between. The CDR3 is CASSAPVCGAINTEAFF. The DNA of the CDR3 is TGCGCCAGCAGTGCCCCCGTTTGCGGGGCAATCAACACTGAAGCTTTCTTT.

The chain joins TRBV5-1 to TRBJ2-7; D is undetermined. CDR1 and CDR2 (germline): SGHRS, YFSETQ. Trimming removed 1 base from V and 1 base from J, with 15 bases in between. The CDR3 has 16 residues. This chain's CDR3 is CASSLKMASASYEQYF. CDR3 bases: TGCGCCAGCAGCTTGAAGATGGCCAGCGCATCCTACGAGCAGTACTTC.

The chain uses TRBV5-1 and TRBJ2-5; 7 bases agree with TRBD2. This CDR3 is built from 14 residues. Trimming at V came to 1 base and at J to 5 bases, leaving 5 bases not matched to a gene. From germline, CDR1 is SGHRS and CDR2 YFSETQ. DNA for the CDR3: TGCGCCAGCAGCTTGTCGACTAGCCTGGAGACCCAGTACTTC. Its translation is CASSLSTSLETQYF.

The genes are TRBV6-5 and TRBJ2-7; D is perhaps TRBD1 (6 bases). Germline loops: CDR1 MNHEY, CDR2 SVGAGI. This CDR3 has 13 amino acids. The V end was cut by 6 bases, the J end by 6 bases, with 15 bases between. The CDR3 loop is CASRPGVGFEQYF. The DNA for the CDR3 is TGTGCCAGCAGACCAGGGGTGGGGTTCGAGCAGTACTTC.

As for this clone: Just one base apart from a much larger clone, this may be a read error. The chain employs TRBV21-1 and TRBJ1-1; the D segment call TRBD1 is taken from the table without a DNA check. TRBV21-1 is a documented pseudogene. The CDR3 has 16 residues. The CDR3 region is CASSPSSTEVNTEAFF. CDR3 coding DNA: TGTGCCAGCAGCCCTTCCTCGACAGAAGTGAACACTGAAGCTTTCTTT.

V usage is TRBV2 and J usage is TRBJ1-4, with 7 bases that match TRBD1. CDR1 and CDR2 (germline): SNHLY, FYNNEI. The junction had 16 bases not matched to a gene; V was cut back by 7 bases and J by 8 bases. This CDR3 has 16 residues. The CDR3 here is CASNGDSWELTEKLFF. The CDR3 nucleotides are TGTGCCAGCAATGGGGACAGTTGGGAATTGACCGAAAAACTGTTTTTT.

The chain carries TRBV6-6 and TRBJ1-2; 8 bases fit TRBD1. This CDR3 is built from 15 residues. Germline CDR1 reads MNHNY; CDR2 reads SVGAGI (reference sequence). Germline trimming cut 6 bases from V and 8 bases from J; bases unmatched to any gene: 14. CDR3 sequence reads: CASSNAHRGFEGYTF. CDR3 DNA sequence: TGTGCCAGCAGCAACGCCCACAGGGGGTTCGAGGGCTACACCTTC.

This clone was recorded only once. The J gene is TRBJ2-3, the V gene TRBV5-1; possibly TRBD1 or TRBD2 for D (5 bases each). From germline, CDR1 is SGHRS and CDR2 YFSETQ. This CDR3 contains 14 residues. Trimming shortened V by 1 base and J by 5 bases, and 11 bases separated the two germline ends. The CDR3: CASSLTGLKDTQYF. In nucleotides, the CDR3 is TGCGCCAGCAGCTTGACGGGGCTAAAAGATACGCAGTATTTT.

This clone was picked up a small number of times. The CDR3: CASSEGTGREKLFF. CDR3 coding DNA: TGTGCCAGCAGTGAGGGGACAGGGAGAGAAAAACTGTTTTTT. The rearrangement links TRBV2 to TRBJ1-4; 9 nucleotides agree with TRBD1. The V segment lost 3 bases and the J segment 8 bases; nucleotides outside the gene matches: 4. This CDR3 has 14 residues. In germline, CDR1 is SNHLY, CDR2 FYNNEI.

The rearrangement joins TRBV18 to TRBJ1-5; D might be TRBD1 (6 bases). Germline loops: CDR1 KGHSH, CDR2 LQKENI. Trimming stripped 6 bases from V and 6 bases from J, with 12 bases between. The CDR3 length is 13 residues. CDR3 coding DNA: TGTGCCAGCTCGCCGGGACAAAGTCAGCCCCAGCATTTT. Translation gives CASSPGQSQPQHF.

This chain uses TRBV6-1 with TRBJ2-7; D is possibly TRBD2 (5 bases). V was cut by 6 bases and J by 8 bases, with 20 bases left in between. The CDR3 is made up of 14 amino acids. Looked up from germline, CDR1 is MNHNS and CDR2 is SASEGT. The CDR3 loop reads CASRLGEDPLKQYF. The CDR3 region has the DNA TGTGCCAGCAGACTGGGAGAGGACCCCCTAAAGCAGTACTTC.